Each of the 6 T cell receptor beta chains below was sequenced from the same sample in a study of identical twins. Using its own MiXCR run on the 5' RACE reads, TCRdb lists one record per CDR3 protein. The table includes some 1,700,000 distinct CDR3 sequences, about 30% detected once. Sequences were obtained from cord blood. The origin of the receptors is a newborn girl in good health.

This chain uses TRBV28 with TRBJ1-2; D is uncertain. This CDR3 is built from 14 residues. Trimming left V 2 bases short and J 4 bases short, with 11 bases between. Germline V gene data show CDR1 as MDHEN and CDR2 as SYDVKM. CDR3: CASSLVWQVYGYTF. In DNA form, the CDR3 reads TGTGCCAGCAGTTTAGTCTGGCAGGTCTATGGCTACACCTTC.

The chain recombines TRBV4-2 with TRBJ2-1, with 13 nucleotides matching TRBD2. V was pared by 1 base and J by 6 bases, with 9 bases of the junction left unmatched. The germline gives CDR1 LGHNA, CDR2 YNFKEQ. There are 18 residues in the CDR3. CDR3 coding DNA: TGTGCCAGCAGCCAAGCCCTAGGACTAGCGGGGGAAACCAATGAGCAGTTCTTC. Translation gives CASSQALGLAGETNEQFF.

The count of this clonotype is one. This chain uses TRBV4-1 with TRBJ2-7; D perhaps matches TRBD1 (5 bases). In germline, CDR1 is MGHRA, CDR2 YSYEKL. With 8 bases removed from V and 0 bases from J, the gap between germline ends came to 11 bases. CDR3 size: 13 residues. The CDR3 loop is CASGPGYSYEQYF. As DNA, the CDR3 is TGCGCCAGCGGCCCAGGGTACTCCTACGAGCAGTACTTC.

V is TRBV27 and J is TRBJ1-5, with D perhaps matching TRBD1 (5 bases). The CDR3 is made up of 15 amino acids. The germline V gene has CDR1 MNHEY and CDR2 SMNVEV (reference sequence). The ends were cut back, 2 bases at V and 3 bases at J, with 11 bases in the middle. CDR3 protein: CASSLRAGINQPQHF. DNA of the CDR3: TGTGCCAGCAGTTTAAGGGCAGGGATCAATCAGCCCCAGCATTTT.

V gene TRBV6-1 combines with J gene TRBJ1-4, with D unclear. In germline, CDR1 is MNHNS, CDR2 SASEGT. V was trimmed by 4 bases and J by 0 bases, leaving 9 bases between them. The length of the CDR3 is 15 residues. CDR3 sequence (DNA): TGTGCCAGCAGTGTACGAGCCCCAACTAATGAAAAACTGTTTTTT. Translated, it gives CASSVRAPTNEKLFF.

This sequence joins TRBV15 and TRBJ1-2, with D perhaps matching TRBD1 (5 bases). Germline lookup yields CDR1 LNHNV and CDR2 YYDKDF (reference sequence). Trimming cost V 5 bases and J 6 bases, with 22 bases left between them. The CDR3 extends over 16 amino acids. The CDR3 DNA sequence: TGTGCCACCAGCCCACGACAGTTGCCGCTTACCAATGGCTACACCTTC. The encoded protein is CATSPRQLPLTNGYTF.